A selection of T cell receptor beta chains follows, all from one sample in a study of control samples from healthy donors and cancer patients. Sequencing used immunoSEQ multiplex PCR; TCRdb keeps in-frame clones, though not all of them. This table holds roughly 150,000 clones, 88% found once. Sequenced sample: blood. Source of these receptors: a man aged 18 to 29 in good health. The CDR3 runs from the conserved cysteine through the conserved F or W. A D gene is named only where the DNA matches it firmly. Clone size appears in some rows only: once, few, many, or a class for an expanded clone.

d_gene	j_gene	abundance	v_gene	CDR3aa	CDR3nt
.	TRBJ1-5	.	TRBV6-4	CASRPTGNSNQPQHF	TGTGCCAGCAGACCGACAGGTAATAGCAATCAGCCCCAGCATTTT
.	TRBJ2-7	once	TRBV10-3	CAVRTAEKDEQYF	TGTGCCGTAAGGACAGCGGAGAAGGACGAGCAGTACTTC
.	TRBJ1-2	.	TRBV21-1	CASSNRTYGYTF	TGTGCCAGCAGCAATCGCACCTATGGCTACACCTTC
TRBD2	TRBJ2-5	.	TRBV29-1	CSVEEGGETQYF	TGCAGCGTTGAAGAGGGGGGGGAGACCCAGTACTTC
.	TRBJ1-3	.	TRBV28	CASSLDPRNTIYF	TGTGCCAGCAGTTTAGACCCTCGAAACACCATATATTTT
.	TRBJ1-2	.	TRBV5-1	CASREGLTNYGYTF	TGCGCCAGCAGGGAGGGTTTAACTAACTATGGCTACACCTTC
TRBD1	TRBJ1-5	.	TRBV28	CASSLRQGAQPQHF	TGTGCCAGCAGTTTAAGACAGGGGGCTCAGCCCCAGCATTTT
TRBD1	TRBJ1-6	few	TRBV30	CAWSVTGGGSPLHF	TGTGCCTGGAGTGTGACAGGGGGGGGCTCACCCCTCCACTTT
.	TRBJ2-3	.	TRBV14	CASSQGPRTQYF	TGTGCCAGCAGCCAAGGCCCTAGAACGCAGTATTTT
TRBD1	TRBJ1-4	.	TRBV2	CASSLWDRKLFF	TGTGCCAGCAGCCTATGGGACAGAAAACTGTTTTTT
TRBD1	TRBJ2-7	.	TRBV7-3	CASSRTGGEQYF	TGTGCCAGCAGCCGAACAGGGGGCGAGCAGTACTTC
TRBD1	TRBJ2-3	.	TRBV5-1	CASSNDRAGTDTQYF	TGCGCCAGCAGCAACGACAGGGCGGGCACAGATACGCAGTATTTT
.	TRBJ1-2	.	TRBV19	CATDNYGYTF	TGTGCCACCGATAACTATGGCTACACCTTC
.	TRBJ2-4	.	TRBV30	CAWAQGGAKNIQYF	TGTGCCTGGGCCCAGGGGGGAGCCAAAAACATTCAGTACTTC
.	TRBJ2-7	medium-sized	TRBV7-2	CASSADRGGGFEQYF	TGTGCCAGCAGCGCCGACAGGGGAGGGGGGTTCGAGCAGTACTTC
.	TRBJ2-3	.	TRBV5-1	CASSHDRSSTDTQYF	TGCGCCAGCAGCCATGACAGGAGTAGCACAGATACGCAGTATTTT
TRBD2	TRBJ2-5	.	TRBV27	CASSGGLVSETQYF	TGTGCCAGCAGTGGGGGACTAGTTAGTGAGACCCAGTACTTC
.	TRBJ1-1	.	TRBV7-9	CASSENAGTTAFF	TGTGCCAGCAGCGAAAACGCCGGGACAACAGCTTTCTTT
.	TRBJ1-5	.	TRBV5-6	CASSLAGVLQPQHF	TGTGCCAGCAGCTTGGCCGGCGTTTTACAGCCCCAGCATTTT
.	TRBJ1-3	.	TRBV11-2	CASSLGAGIGNTIYF	TGTGCCAGCAGCTTAGGCGCAGGGATCGGGAACACCATATATTTT
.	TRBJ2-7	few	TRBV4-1	CASSQGASVGYEQYF	TGCGCCAGCAGCCAAGGTGCTTCGGTAGGCTACGAGCAGTACTTC
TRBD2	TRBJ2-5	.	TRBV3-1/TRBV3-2	CASSQDPPTSGGAETQYF	TGTGCCAGCAGCCAAGACCCCCCGACTAGCGGGGGGGCGGAGACCCAGTACTTC
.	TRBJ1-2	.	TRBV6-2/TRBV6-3	CASSYSTTGINYGYTF	TGTGCCAGCAGTTACTCGACGACGGGGATTAACTATGGCTACACCTTC
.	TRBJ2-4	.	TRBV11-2	CASSLTGIAKNIQYF	TGTGCCAGCAGCTTAACTGGAATAGCCAAAAACATTCAGTACTTC
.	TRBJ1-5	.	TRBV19	CASSIPGLQPQHF	TGTGCCAGTAGTATCCCAGGGCTTCAGCCCCAGCATTTT
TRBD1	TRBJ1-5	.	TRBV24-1	CATSDPRDRGDQPQHF	TGTGCCACCAGTGATCCCCGGGACAGGGGGGATCAGCCCCAGCATTTT
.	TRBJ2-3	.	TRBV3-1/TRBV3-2	CASSQDSSSTDTQYF	TGTGCCAGCAGCCAAGACAGCTCAAGCACAGATACGCAGTATTTT
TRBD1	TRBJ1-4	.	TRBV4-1	CASSQVFRTGKMTNEKLFF	TGCGCCAGCAGCCAAGTGTTTAGGACAGGGAAGATGACTAATGAAAAACTGTTTTTT
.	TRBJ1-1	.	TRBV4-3	CASSQERTNTEAFF	TGCGCCAGCAGCCAAGAACGGACGAACACTGAAGCTTTCTTT
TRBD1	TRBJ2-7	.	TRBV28	CASRQPGQAVYEQYF	TGTGCCAGCAGACAACCGGGACAGGCGGTCTACGAGCAGTACTTC
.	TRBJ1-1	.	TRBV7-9	CASSLTGATEAFF	TGTGCCAGCAGCTTAACGGGGGCCACTGAAGCTTTCTTT
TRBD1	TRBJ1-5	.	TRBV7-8	CASSYGQAWEPQHF	TGTGCCAGCAGCTACGGACAGGCATGGGAGCCCCAGCATTTT
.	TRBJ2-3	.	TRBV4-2	CASSQGRRDLPYTDTQYF	TGTGCCAGCAGCCAAGGGCGCCGGGATTTGCCCTACACAGATACGCAGTATTTT
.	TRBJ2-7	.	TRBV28	CASSSVNFRVQYF	TGTGCCAGCAGTTCGGTTAACTTTAGGGTGCAGTACTTC
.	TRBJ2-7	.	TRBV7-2	CASSQGQSIYSYEQYF	TGTGCCAGCAGTCAAGGCCAGAGCATATACTCCTACGAGCAGTACTTC
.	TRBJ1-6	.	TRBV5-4	CASSLGGMDNSPLHF	TGTGCCAGCAGCTTGGGTGGGATGGATAATTCACCCCTCCACTTT
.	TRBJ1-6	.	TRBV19	CASNRIRDSPLHF	TGTGCCAGTAATCGGATAAGGGATTCACCCCTCCACTTT
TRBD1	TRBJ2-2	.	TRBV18	CASQGTAGTGELFF	TGTGCCAGCCAAGGGACAGCCGGGACCGGGGAGCTGTTTTTT
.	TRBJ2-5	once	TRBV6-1	CASSEAGGGQETQYF	TGTGCCAGCAGTGAAGCGGGGGGTGGCCAAGAGACCCAGTACTTC
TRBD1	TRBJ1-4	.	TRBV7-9	CASSLTTGIGEKLFF	TGTGCCAGCAGCCTTACGACAGGGATTGGTGAAAAACTGTTTTTT
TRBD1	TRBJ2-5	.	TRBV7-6	CASSSDRGQWETQYF	TGTGCCAGCAGCTCAGACAGGGGGCAGTGGGAGACCCAGTACTTC
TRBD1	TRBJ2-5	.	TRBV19	CASSIESDRGVAQYF	TGTGCCAGTAGTATAGAGTCGGACAGGGGGGTCGCCCAGTACTTC
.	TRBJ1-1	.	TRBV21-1	CASSKDPFYGTEAFF	TGTGCCAGCAGCAAAGACCCCTTTTATGGCACTGAAGCTTTCTTT
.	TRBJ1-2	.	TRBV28	CASESGVYGYTF	TGTGCCAGCGAATCAGGAGTCTATGGCTACACCTTC
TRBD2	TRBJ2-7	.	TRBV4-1	CASSVQTSGYEQYF	TGCGCCAGCAGTGTACAGACTAGCGGCTACGAGCAGTACTTC
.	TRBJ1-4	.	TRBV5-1	CASSPSARATNEKLFF	TGCGCCAGCAGCCCTTCCGCGAGGGCAACTAATGAAAAACTGTTTTTT
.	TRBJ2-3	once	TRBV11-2	CASSRVGINTDTQYF	TGTGCCAGCAGCCGAGTGGGGATTAATACAGATACGCAGTATTTT
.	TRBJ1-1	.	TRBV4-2	CASSLFGDLNTEAFF	TGTGCCAGCAGCCTCTTCGGGGACTTGAACACTGAAGCTTTCTTT